A single sample gave rise to the 2 T cell receptor beta chains below, sequenced in a study of blood T cell repertoires in COVID-19. Measured with immunoSEQ multiplex PCR; TCRdb has only the in-frame clones, and not every one. The repertoire consists of around 200,000 clones, with less than 85% occurring once and the leading ten covering approximately 3%. Sequencing was done on a sample of PBMCs or T cells enriched from blood (not recorded which). These receptors were taken from a woman aged 30 to 39 who had recovered from COVID-19.

The V call is TRBV3-1 (or the pseudogene TRBV3-2), the J call TRBJ2-7, with 8 bases matching TRBD2. Germline values: CDR1 LGHDT, CDR2 YNNKEL (reference sequence). The CDR3 runs 21 residues. V was clipped by 1 base and J by 0 bases; unmatched bases: 20. Here the CDR3 reads CASSQGRNRRLAPNSSYEQYF. The CDR3 DNA follows: TGTGCCAGCAGCCAAGGGAGAAATAGAAGACTAGCGCCAAATAGCTCCTACGAGCAGTACTTC.

The rearrangement uses TRBV28 and TRBJ2-7; a possible D gene is TRBD2 (6 bases). CDR1 and CDR2 from the germline V gene are MDHEN and SYDVKM. The CDR3 runs to 14 residues. V lost 7 bases and J 2 bases, leaving 15 bases between the germline ends. The CDR3 bases are TGTGCCAGCAATCCGGGAGTTTTGCCCTACGAGCAGTACTTC. It specifies CASNPGVLPYEQYF.